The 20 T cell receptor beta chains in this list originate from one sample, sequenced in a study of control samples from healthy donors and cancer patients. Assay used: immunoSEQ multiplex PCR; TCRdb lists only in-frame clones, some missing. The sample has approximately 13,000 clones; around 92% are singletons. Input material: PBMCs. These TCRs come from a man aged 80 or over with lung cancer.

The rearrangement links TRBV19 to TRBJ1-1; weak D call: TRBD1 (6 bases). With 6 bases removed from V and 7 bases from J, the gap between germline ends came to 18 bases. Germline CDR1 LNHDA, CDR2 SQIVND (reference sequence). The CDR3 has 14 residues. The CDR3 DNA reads TGTGCCAGTAGACGGGGGGCCGCGAGCATTGAAGCTTTCTTT. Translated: CASRRGAASIEAFF. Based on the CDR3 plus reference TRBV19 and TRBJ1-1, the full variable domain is DGGITQSPKYLFRKEGQNVTLSCEQNLNHDAMYWYRQDPGQGLRLIYYSQIVNDFQKGDIAEGYSVSREKKESFPLTVTSAQKNPTAFYLCASRRGAASIEAFFGQGTRLTVV.

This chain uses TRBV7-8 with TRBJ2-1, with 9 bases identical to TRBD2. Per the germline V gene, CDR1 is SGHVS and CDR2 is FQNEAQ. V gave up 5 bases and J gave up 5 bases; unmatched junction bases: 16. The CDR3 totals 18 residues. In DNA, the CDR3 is TGTGCCAGCAGCCACCCCGGGCGGGGGGGAGGAAAAGACAATGAGCAGTTCTTC. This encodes CASSHPGRGGGKDNEQFF.

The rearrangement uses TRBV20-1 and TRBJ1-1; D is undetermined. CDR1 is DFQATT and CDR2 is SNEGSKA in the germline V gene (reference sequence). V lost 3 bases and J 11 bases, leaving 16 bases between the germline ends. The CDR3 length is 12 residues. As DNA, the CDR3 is TGCAGTGCTAGTAATCCTCAAAACGAGGCTTTCTTT. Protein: CSASNPQNEAFF.

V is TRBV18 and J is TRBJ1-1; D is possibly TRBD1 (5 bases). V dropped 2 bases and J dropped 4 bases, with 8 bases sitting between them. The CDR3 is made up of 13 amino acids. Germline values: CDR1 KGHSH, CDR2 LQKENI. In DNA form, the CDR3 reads TGTGCCAGCTCACCAACGGGGGGCACTGAAGCTTTCTTT. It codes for CASSPTGGTEAFF.

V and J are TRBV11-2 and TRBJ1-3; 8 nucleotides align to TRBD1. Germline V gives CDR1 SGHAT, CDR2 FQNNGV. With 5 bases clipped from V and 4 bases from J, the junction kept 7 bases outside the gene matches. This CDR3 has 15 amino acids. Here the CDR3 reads CASSQRQGTGNTIYF. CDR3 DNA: TGTGCCAGCAGCCAGCGACAGGGGACCGGAAACACCATATATTTT.

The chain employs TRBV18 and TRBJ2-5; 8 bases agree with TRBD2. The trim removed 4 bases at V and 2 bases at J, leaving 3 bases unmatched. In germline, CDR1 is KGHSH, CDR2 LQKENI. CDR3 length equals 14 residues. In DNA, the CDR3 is TGTGCCAGCTCACTTAGCGGGGTACAAGAGACCCAGTACTTC. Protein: CASSLSGVQETQYF.

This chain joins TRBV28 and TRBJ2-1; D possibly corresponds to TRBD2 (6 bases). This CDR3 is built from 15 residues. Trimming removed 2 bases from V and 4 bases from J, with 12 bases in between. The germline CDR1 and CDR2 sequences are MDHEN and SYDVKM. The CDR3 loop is CASSLGGGFYNEQFF. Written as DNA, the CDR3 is TGTGCCAGCAGTTTAGGTGGGGGGTTTTACAATGAGCAGTTCTTC.

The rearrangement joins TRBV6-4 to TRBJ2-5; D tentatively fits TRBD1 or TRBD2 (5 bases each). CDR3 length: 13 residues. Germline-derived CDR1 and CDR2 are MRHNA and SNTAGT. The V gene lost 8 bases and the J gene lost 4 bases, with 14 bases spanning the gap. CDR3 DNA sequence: TGTGCCAGCTCGGGACGAATGGGAGAGACCCAGTACTTC. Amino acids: CASSGRMGETQYF.

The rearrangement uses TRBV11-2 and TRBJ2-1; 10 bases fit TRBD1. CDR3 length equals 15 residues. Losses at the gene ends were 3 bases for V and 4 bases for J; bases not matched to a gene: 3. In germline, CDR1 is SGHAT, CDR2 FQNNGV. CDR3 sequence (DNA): TGTGCCAGCAGCTTCATGGGACAGGGGTACAATGAGCAGTTCTTC. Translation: CASSFMGQGYNEQFF. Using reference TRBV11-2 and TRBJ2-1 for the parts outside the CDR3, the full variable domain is EAGVAQSPRYKIIEKRQSVAFWCNPISGHATLYWYQQILGQGPKLLIQFQNNGVVDDSQLPKDRFSAERLKGVDSTLKIQPAKLEDSAVYLCASSFMGQGYNEQFFGPGTRLTVL.

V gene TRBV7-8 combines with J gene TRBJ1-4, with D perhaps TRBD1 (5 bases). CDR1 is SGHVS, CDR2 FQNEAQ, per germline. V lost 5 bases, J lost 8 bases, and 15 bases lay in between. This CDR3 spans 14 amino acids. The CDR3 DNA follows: TGTGCCAGCAGCATCTTGGGGCTCGGGGAAAAACTGTTTTTT. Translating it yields CASSILGLGEKLFF. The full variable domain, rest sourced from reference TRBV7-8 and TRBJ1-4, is GAGVSQSPRYKVAKRGQDVALRCDPISGHVSLFWYQQALGQGPEFLTYFQNEAQLDKSGLPSDRFFAERPEGSVSTLKIQRTQQEDSAVYLCASSILGLGEKLFFGSGTQLSVL.

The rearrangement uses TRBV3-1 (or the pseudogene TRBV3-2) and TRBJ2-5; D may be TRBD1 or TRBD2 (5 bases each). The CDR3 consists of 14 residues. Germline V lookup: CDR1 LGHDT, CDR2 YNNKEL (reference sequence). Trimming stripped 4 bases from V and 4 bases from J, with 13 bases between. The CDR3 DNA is TGTGCCAGCAGCCGCAGGGAGTTTGTAGAGACCCAGTACTTC. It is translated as CASSRREFVETQYF.

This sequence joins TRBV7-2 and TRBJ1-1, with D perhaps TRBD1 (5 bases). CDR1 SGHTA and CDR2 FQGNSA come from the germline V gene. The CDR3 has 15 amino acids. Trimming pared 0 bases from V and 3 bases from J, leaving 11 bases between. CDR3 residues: CASSLALGGYTEAFF. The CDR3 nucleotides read TGTGCCAGCAGCTTAGCGCTGGGGGGGTACACTGAAGCTTTCTTT.

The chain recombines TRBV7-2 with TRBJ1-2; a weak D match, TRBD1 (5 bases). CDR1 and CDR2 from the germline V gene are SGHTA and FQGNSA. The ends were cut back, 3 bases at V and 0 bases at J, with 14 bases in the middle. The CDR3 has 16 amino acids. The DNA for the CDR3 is TGTGCCAGCAGCTTGGGGGGTGTAGAAGCTAACTATGGCTACACCTTC. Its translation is CASSLGGVEANYGYTF. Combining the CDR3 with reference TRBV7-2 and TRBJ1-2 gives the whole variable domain GAGVSQSPSNKVTEKGKDVELRCDPISGHTALYWYRQSLGQGLEFLIYFQGNSAPDKSGLPSDRFSAERTGGSVSTLTIQRTQQEDSAVYLCASSLGGVEANYGYTFGSGTRLTVV.

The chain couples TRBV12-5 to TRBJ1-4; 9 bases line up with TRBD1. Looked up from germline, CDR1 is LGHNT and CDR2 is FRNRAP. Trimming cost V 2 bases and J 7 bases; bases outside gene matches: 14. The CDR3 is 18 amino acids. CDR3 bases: TGTGCTAGTGGTTTGACCCCGGGACAGGGAGAATTAGGTGAAAAACTGTTTTTT. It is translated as CASGLTPGQGELGEKLFF.

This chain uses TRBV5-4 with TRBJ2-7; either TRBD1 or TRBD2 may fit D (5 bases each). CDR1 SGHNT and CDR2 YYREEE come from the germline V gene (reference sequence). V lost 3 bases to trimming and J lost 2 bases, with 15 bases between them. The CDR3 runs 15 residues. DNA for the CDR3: TGTGCCAGCAGCTCTAAGGCCGGGGCACCCTACGAGCAGTACTTC. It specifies CASSSKAGAPYEQYF.

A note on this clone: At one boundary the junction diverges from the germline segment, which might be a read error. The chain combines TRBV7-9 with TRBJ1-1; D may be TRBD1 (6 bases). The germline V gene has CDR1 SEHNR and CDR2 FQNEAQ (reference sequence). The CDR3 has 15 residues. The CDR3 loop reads CASGGARFEQGRLLF. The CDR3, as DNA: TGTGCCAGCGGTGGGGCCAGGTTCGAACAGGGCCGACTTCTCTTT.

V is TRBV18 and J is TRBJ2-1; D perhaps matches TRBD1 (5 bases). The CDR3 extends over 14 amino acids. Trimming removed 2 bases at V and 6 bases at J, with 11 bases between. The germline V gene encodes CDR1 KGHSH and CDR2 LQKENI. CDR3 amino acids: CASSPEQTVNEQFF. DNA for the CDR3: TGTGCCAGCTCACCAGAACAGACAGTCAATGAGCAGTTCTTC.

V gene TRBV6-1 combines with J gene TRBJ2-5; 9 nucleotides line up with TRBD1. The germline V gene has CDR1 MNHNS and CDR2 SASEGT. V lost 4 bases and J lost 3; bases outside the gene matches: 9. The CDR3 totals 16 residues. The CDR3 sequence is CASSVEGTGNEETQYF. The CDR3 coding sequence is TGTGCCAGCAGTGTAGAAGGGACAGGGAATGAAGAGACCCAGTACTTC.

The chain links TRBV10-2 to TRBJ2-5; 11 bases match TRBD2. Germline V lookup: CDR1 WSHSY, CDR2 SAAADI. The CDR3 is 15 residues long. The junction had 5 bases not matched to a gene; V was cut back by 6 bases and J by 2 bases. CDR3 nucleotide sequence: TGCGCCAGCAGAGGCGGGACTAGCGGACAAGAGACCCAGTACTTC. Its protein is CASRGGTSGQETQYF.

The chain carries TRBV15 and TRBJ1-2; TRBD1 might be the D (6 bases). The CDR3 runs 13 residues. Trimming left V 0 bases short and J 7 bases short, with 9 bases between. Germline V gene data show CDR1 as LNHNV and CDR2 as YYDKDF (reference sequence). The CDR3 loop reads CATSREVGGGYTF. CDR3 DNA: TGTGCCACCAGCAGAGAGGTAGGGGGTGGCTACACCTTC.